This record looks at one T cell receptor (beta chain) sequence and its context. The record originates from a study of blood T cells in healthy people across ages. A sample-barcoded 5' primer and a J-beta primer mix were used in a second PCR of roughly 6 to 12 cycles. MiXCR, applied by TCRdb to the 5' RACE reads, yields one record per CDR3 protein. The table records about 1.6 million distinct CDR3 sequences, 34% of them present only once. The CDR3 is 14 residues long. The germline V gene has CDR1 MGHRA and CDR2 YSYEKL. Trimming pared 4 bases from V and 1 base from J, leaving 11 bases between. The sequencing sample was made of blood. The sequence was collected from a woman between 25 and 40 years old in good health. The chain links TRBV4-1 to TRBJ2-7; D remains ambiguous. The CDR3 sequence is CASSLETPSYEQYF. The CDR3 nucleotides are TGCGCCAGCAGCCTGGAGACTCCTTCCTACGAGCAGTACTTC.